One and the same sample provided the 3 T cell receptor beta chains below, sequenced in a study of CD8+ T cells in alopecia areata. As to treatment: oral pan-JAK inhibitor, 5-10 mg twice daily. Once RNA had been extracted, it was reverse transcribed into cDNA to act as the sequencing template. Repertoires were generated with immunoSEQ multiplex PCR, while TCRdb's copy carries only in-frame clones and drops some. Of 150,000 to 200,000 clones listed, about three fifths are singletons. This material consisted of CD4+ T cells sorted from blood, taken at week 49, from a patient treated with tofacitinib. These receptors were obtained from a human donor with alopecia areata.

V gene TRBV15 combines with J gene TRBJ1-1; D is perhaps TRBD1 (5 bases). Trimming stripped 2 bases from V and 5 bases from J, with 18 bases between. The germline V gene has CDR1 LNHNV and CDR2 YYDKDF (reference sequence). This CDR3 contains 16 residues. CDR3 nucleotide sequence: TGTGCCACCAGCAGAAAGGGGCCTCCCCTAAGTACTGAAGCTTTCTTT. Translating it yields CATSRKGPPLSTEAFF.

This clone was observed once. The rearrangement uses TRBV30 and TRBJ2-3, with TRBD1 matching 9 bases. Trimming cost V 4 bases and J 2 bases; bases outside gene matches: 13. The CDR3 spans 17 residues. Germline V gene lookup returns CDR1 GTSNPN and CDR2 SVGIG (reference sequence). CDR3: CAWNPTGTGLDTDTQYF. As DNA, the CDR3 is TGTGCCTGGAACCCCACCGGGACAGGGTTGGACACAGATACGCAGTATTTT.

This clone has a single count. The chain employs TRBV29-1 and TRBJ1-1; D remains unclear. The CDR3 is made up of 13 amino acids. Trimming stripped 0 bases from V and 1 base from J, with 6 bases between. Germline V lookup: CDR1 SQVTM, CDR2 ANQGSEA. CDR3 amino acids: CSVEERRNTEAFF. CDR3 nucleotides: TGCAGCGTTGAAGAGCGCAGGAACACTGAAGCTTTCTTT.